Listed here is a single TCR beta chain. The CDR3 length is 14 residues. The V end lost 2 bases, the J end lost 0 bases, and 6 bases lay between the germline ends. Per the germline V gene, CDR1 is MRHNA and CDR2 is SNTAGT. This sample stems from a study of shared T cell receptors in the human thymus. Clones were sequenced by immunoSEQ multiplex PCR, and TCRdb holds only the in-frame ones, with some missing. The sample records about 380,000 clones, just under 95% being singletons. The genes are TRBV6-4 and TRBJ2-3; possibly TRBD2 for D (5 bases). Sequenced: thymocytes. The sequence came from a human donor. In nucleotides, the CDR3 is TGTGCCAGCAGTGACGCGGGTAGCACAGATACGCAGTATTTT. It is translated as CASSDAGSTDTQYF.